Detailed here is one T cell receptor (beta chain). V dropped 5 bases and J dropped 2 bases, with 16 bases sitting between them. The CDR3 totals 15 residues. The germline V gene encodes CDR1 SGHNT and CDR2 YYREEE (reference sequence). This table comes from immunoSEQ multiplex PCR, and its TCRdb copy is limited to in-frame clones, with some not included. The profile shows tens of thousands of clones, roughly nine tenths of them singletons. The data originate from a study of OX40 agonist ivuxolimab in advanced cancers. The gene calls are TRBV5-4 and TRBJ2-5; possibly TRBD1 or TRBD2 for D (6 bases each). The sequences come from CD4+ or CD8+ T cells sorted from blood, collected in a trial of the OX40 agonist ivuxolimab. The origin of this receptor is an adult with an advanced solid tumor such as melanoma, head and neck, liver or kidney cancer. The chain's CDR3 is CASRSVQGGQETQYF. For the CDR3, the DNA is TGTGCCAGCAGGTCTGTACAGGGAGGTCAAGAGACCCAGTACTTC.